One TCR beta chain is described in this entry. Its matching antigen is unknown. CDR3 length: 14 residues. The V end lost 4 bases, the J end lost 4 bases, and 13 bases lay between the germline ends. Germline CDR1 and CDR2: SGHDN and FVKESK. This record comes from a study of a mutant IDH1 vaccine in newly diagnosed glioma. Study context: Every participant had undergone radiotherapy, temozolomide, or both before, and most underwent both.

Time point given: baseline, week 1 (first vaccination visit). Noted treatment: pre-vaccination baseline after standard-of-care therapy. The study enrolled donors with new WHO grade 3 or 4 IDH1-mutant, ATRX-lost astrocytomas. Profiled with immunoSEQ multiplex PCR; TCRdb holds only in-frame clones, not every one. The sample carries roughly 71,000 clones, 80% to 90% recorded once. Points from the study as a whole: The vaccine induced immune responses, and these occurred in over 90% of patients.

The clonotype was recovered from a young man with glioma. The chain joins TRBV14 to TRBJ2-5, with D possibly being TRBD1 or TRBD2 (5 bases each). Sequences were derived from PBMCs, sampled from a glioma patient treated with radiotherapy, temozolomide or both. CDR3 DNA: TGTGCCAGCAGCCTAAGACTGGGGACAGAGACCCAGTACTTC. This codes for CASSLRLGTETQYF. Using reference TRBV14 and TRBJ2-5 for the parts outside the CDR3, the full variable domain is EAGVTQFPSHSVIEKGQTVTLRCDPISGHDNLYWYRRVMGKEIKFLLHFVKESKQDESGMPNNRFLAERTGGTYSTLKVQPAELEDSGVYFCASSLRLGTETQYFGPGTRLLVL.